This TCR beta chain was sequenced in a study of Graves' ophthalmopathy and Graves' hyperthyroidism. For donors with ophthalmopathy, the disease showed moderate-to-severe activity, reached CAS ≥3 and NOSPECS ≥4, and had lasted under 3 months. A volume of around 9.5 ml of fresh peripheral blood supplied the PBMCs. Investigators amplified TCR beta CDR3 regions from RNA transcripts. Following a first-round RT-PCR that used HTBI primers, a second-round multiplex PCR was carried out. From the multiplex PCR reads, TCRdb called clonotypes with MiXCR, one entry per CDR3 protein. Of 660,000 or so distinct CDR3 sequences listed, approximately 39% were seen once; the top ten hold around 3%. This CDR3 comprises 15 residues. Germline values: CDR1 SGHRS, CDR2 YFSETQ. The V gene lost 0 bases and the J gene lost 5 bases, with 14 bases spanning the gap. This clonotype was seen ten or more times.

Sequenced input: peripheral blood. The receptor's source is an adult man with Graves' ophthalmopathy. The chain uses TRBV5-1 and TRBJ2-5; no clear D. The CDR3 bases are TGCGCCAGCAGCTTGGATGGGGTTACCAAGGAGACCCAGTACTTC. This gives the protein CASSLDGVTKETQYF.